This T cell receptor (beta chain) was recovered during a study of T and B cells in COVID-19 patients. From blood, 250-500 ng of genomic DNA served as TRB template. Trimming cost V 0 bases and J 4 bases, with 7 bases left between them. CDR3 size: 13 residues. Germline V lookup: CDR1 SGHRS, CDR2 YFSETQ. Multiplex PCR with BIOMED2 TRB-A/B primer pools amplified TRB rearrangements. TCRdb passed the multiplex PCR reads through MiXCR, listing each CDR3 protein once. The sample holds some 16,000 distinct CDR3 sequences, around 30% seen once. The sequenced sample consisted of blood. The source is a human donor who had recovered from COVID-19. This sequence joins TRBV5-1 and TRBJ1-2; D might be TRBD1 (6 bases). CDR3 in DNA: TGCGCCAGCAGCTTGGAGGGGGGCTATGGCTACACCTTC. Its protein is CASSLEGGYGYTF.